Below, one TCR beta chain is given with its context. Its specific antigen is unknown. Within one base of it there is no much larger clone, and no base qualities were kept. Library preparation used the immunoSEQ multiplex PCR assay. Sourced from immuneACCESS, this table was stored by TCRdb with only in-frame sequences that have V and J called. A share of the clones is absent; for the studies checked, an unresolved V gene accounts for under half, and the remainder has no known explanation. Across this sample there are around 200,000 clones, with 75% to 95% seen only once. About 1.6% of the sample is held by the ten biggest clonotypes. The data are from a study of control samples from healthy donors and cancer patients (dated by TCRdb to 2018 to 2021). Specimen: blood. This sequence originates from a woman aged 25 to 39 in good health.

In nucleotides, the sequence is TGTGCCAGCAGTTTAACGGAACAGAACTATGGCTACACCTTC. Its translation is CASSLTEQNYGYTF. The rearrangement joined TRBV28 to TRBJ1-2; no confident D gene assignment can be made. The CDR3 numbers 14 residues from cysteine through phenylalanine. Left in the record is the CDR3 DNA by itself, 42 bases read in frame from the first base. The germline V gene gives CDR1 as MDHEN and CDR2 as SYDVKM. V lost 2 bases and J lost 2 bases; the stretch between them is 9 bases long.